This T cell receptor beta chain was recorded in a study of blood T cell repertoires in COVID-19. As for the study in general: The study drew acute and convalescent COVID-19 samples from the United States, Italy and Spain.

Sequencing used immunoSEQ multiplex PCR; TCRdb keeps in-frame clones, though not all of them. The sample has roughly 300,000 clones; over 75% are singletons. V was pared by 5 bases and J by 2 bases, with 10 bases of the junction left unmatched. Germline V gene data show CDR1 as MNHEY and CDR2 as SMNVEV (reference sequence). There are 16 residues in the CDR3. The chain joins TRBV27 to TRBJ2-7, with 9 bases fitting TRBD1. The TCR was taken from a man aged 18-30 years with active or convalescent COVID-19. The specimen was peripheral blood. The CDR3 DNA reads TGTGCCAGCAGTGCCTCCGGGACAGGGAGGACCTACGAGCAGTACTTC. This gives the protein CASSASGTGRTYEQYF.